This TCR beta chain came from a study of regulatory T cells in long-lasting Graves disease. Study summary: Newly diagnosed Graves' patients had taken antithyroid drugs under 3 months.

The CDR3 has 17 amino acids. Germline assignment: CDR1 MDHEN and CDR2 SYDVKM. Trimming removed 5 bases at V and 10 bases at J, with 24 bases between. Relying on iRepertoire HTBI primers and Arm-PCR of CDR3 regions, the team built TCR beta libraries. One entry per CDR3 protein results from TCRdb running MiXCR on the multiplex PCR reads. The sample records 680,000 or so distinct CDR3 sequences, around 15% being singletons. Time point noted: newly diagnosed GD, antithyroid drugs for less than 3 months. PBMC-extracted RNA yielded the TCR library. These sequences were also reported in another study, on T cells in Graves' hyperthyroidism and ophthalmopathy. This second report adds: Uncontrolled infection, other autoimmune disease, pregnancy or lactation excluded patients.

This clonotype originated in a woman aged 30 to 39 with Graves disease. Specimen: peripheral blood mononuclear cells (PBMCs), collected at new diagnosis, from a patient treated with antithyroid drugs. The chain is built from TRBV28 and TRBJ1-6; a possible D gene is TRBD1 (6 bases). CDR3: CASSTAPHGGRMSPLHF. In DNA form, the CDR3 reads TGTGCCAGCAGTACAGCTCCCCACGGGGGGCGTATGTCACCCCTCCACTTT. Full variable domain (remainder filled in from reference TRBV28 and TRBJ1-6): DVKVTQSSRYLVKRTGEKVFLECVQDMDHENMFWYRQDPGLGLRLIYFSYDVKMKEKGDIPEGYSVSREKKERFSLILESASTNQTSMYLCASSTAPHGGRMSPLHFGNGTRLTVT.